The source of this TCR beta chain is a study of blood T cell repertoires in COVID-19. The wider study: The United States, Italy and Spain were the sources of the acute and convalescent COVID-19 samples.

CDR1 is MGHRA, CDR2 YSYEKL, per germline. CDR3 length equals 13 residues. Trimming took off 0 bases at V and 9 bases at J, with 9 bases between the two ends. Methods used by the authors: It was from reference gene primer amplification that nucleated cell counts were estimated. Clones were read by immunoSEQ multiplex PCR, and TCRdb kept only the in-frame ones, dropping some. Clone size and V and J calls were adopted from that table, with D and trimming inferred from the DNA. Counted here are around 140,000 clones, approximately 89% occurring once; the ten biggest clones make up roughly a tenth. The TCR sequence derives from a man between 60 and 75 years old with active or convalescent COVID-19. Material: peripheral blood. This sequence joins TRBV4-1 and TRBJ2-1; D is perhaps TRBD1 (6 bases). CDR3 nucleotides: TGCGCCAGCAGCCAAGAAAGGACAGTTGAGCAGTTCTTC. This translates into CASSQERTVEQFF.